These T cell receptor beta chains were read from a single sample in a study of vaccination and CD4 T cells after COVID-19. The antigens these receptors bind are not known. TCRdb analysed the PCR reads with MiXCR anew, one entry per CDR3 protein. The table shows approximately 12,000 distinct CDR3 sequences, with 35% to 50% occurring only once. The sample comprised cultured CD4+ T cells from blood. The source of these receptors is a human donor with COVID-19. Each CDR3 is given with its conserved first and last residue. The order of the fields is V gene, clone size, D gene, J gene, CDR3 DNA, CDR3 protein. D genes are given only for firm matches. Rows may omit the clone size; those that give it use once, few, many or a size class.

>TRBV29-1|-|-|TRBJ2-2
TGCAGCGTTGAAGAACCCGGGGAGCTGTTTTTT
CSVEEPGELFF
>TRBV7-6|-|TRBD1|TRBJ1-1
TGTGCCAGCAGCTTGGACAGGGGAACTGAAGCTTTCTTT
CASSLDRGTEAFF
>TRBV20-1|-|-|TRBJ1-4
TGCAGTGCCACCCTGGGGAGCGCTAATGAAAAACTGTTTTTT
CSATLGSANEKLFF
>TRBV5-6|large|-|TRBJ1-6
TGTGCCAGCAGCCTTGCCCGGAGCCTTTATTCACCCCTCCACTTT
CASSLARSLYSPLHF
>TRBV4-3|-|-|TRBJ1-2
TGCGCCAGCAGCCACCAGACGGGGGATTATGGCTACACCTTC
CASSHQTGDYGYTF
>TRBV5-6|-|-|TRBJ1-2
TGTGCCAGCAGCCACCAGGTCTGGGACTATGGCTACACCTTC
CASSHQVWDYGYTF
>TRBV6-5|once|-|TRBJ1-1
TGTGCCAGCAGTTACCGTCGTTTTGGGAGTTACACTGAAGCTTTCTTT
CASSYRRFGSYTEAFF
>TRBV28|-|-|TRBJ1-4
TGTGCCAGCAGTTTTCAGGACGCAACTAATGAAAAACTGTTTTTT
CASSFQDATNEKLFF
>TRBV6-1|-|-|TRBJ2-2
TGTGCCAGCAGGGGTGGCGGGGAGCTGTTTTTT
CASRGGGELFF
>TRBV7-3|-|-|TRBJ1-1
TGTGCCAGCAGCTTACAGTGGGGGGCTGAAGCTTTCTTT
CASSLQWGAEAFF
>TRBV28|-|-|TRBJ1-5
TGTGCCAGCAGTTTAAGGCAGGGCGGCAATCAGCCCCAGCATTTT
CASSLRQGGNQPQHF
>TRBV7-2|-|-|TRBJ1-3
TGTGCCAGCAGCTCAGACCCAGGGAACACCATATATTTT
CASSSDPGNTIYF
>TRBV2|-|-|TRBJ1-2
TGTGCCAGCAGGACCTCGCCGGGGGGAAGAGCCGGCTACACCTTC
CASRTSPGGRAGYTF
>TRBV19|-|-|TRBJ2-3
TGTGCCAGTAGCCGCGACACAGATACGCAGTATTTT
CASSRDTDTQYF
>TRBV5-4|few|-|TRBJ2-3
TGTGCCAGCAGCTTCAGCAAAGCGCTGGATCGCACAGATACGCAGTATTTT
CASSFSKALDRTDTQYF
>TRBV11-3|-|-|TRBJ1-1
TGTGCCAGCAGCTTAGTGCTGAACACTGAAGCTTTCTTT
CASSLVLNTEAFF
>TRBV20-1|few|TRBD1|TRBJ1-1
TGCAGTGCTAGAGAAAACAGGGGACTGAACACTGAAGCTTTCTTT
CSARENRGLNTEAFF
>TRBV19|-|TRBD1|TRBJ2-7
TGTGCCAGTACAACCGGGACAGGGGTCGGCGAGCAGTACTTC
CASTTGTGVGEQYF
>TRBV2|-|TRBD2|TRBJ2-1
TGTGCCGCGACTAGCGGGGGAAATGAGCAGTTCTTC
CAATSGGNEQFF
>TRBV19|-|-|TRBJ1-1
TGTGCCAGTAGTCCTTCGGGGGGGAACACTGAAGCTTTCTTT
CASSPSGGNTEAFF
>TRBV9|medium-sized|TRBD2|TRBJ2-1
TGTGCCAGCAGCAGAACGGGGGGGCAGCCCTACAATGAGCAGTTCTTC
CASSRTGGQPYNEQFF
>TRBV11-2|-|TRBD1|TRBJ1-2
TGTGCCAGCAGCTTAGGATACGGGACAGGGGACTATGGCTACACCTTC
CASSLGYGTGDYGYTF
>TRBV5-1|-|TRBD1|TRBJ2-5
TGCGCCAGCAGAACGTCCCCCTTCGAGGGGGCTGAAGAGACCCAGTACTTC
CASRTSPFEGAEETQYF
>TRBV20-1|medium-sized|-|TRBJ2-4
TGCAGTGCTAGATCCGCACCGAAAAACATTCAGTACTTC
CSARSAPKNIQYF
>TRBV6-2/TRBV6-3|few|-|TRBJ1-5
TGTGCCAGCAGAACAGTCAGTAGCCAGCCCCAGCATTTT
CASRTVSSQPQHF